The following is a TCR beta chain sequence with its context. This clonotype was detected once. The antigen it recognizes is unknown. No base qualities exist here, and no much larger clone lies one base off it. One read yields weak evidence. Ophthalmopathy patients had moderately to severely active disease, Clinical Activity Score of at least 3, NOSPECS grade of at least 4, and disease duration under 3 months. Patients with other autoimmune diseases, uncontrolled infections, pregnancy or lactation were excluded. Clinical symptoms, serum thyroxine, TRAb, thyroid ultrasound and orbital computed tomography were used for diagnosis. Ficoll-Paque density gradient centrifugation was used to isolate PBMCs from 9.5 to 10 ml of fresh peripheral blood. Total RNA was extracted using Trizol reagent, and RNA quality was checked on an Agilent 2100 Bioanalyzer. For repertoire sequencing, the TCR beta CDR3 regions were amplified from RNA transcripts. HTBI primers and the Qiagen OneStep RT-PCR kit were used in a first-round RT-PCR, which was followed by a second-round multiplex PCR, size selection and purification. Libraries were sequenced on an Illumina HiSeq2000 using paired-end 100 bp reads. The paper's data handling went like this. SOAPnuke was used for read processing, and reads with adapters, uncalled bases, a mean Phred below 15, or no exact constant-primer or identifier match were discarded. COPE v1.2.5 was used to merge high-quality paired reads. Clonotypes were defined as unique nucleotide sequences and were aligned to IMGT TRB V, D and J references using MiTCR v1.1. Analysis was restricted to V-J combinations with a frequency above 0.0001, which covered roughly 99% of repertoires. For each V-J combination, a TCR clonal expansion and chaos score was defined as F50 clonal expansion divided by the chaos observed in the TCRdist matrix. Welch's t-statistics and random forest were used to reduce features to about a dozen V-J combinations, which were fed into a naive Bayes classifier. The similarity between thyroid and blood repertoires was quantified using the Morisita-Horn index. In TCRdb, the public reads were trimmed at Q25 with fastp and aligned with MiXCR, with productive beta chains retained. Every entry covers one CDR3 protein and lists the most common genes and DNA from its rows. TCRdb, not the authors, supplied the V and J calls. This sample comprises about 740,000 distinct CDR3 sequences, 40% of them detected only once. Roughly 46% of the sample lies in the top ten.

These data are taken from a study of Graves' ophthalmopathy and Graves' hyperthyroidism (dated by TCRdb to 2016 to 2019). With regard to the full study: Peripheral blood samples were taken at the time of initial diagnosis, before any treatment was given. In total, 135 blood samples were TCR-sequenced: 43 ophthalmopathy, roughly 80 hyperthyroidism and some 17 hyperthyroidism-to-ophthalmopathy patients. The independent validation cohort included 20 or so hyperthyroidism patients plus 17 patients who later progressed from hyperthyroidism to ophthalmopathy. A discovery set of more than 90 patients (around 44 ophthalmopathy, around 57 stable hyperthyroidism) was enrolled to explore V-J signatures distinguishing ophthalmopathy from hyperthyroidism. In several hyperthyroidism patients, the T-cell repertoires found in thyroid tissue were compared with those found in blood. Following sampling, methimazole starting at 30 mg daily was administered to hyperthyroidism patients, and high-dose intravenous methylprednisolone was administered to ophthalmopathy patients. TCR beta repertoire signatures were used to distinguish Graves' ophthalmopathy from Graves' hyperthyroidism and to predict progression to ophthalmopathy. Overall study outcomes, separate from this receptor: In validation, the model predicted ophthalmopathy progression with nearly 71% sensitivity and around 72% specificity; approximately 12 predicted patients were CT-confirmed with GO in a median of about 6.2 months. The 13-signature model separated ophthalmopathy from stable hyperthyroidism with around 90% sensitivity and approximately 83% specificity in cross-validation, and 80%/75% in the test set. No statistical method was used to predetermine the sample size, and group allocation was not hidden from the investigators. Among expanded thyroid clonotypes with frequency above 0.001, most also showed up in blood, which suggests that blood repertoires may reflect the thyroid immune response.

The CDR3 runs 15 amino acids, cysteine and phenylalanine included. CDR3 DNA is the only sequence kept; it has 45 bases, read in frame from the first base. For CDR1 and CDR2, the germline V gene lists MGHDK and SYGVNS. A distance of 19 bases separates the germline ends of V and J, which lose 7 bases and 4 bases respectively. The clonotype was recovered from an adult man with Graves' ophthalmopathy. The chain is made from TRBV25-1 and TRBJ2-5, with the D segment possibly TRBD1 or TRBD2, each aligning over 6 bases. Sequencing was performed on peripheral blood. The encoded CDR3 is CASTSPLQGGETQYF. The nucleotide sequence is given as TGTGCCAGCACCTCACCGTTACAGGGAGGAGAGACCCAGTACTTC.